This T cell receptor beta chain was profiled in a study of vaccination and CD4 T cells after COVID-19. Study context: Testing by nasal swab PCR showed convalescent patients to be SARS-CoV-2 positive; eight to ten were mild and one was severe. For control cultures, the treatment was a CEFX pool, an HIV-1 Nef pool, or no peptide.

The CDR3 runs 14 residues. The germline V gene has CDR1 LNHDA and CDR2 SQIVND (reference sequence). Trimming took off 10 bases at V and 1 base at J, with 16 bases between the two ends. Cultured CD4+ T-cell DNA underwent Oncomine TCR Beta short-read sequencing. Genomic DNA was extracted from cultured CD4+ T cells. TCRdb redid the calling of the PCR reads with MiXCR, one entry per CDR3 protein. The sample holds 24,000 or so distinct CDR3 sequences, roughly 40% seen once. Treatment of the sample: 10-day PBMC culture with coronavirus spike peptide pools or control peptides (ViraFEST assay). Using peptide pools, antigen-specific T cells were expanded in ViraFEST before TCRs were sequenced. For this clonotype: The antigen remains undetermined.

The rearrangement joins TRBV19 to TRBJ1-1; tentatively, D is TRBD1 (6 bases). The material sequenced was CD4+ T cells from blood, cultured in vitro. The source of this sequence is a human donor who had recovered from COVID-19. CDR3 residues: CATSDFRGNTEAFF. Written as DNA, the CDR3 is TGTGCCACTTCGGATTTCAGGGGGAACACTGAAGCTTTCTTT.